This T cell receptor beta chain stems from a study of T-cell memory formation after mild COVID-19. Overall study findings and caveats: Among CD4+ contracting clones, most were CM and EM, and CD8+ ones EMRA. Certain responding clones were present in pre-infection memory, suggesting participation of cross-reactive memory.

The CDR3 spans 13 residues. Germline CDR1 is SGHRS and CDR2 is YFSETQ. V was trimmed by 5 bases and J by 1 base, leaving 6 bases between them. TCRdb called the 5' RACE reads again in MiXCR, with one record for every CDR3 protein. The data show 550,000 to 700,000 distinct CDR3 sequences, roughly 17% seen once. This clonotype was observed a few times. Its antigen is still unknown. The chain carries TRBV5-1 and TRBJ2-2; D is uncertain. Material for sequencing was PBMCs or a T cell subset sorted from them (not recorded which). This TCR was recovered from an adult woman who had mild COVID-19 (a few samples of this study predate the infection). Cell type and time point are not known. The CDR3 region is CASRSGNTGELFF. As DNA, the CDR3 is TGCGCCAGCAGATCTGGGAACACCGGGGAGCTGTTTTTT.